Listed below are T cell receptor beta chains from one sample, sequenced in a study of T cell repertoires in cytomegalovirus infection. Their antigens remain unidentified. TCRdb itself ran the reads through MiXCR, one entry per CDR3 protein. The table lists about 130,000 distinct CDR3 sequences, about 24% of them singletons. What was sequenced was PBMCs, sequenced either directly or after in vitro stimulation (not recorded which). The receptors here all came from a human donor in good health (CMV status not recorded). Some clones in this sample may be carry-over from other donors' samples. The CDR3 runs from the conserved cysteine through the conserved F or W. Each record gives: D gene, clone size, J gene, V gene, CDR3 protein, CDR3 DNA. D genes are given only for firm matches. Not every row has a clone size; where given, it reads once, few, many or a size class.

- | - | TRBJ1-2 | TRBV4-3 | CASSQTQGRDYGYTF | TGCGCCAGCAGCCAAACACAGGGAAGGGACTATGGCTACACCTTC
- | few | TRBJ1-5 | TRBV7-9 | CASSLDGFSNSNQPQHF | TGTGCCAGCAGCTTAGATGGGTTCTCAAATAGCAATCAGCCCCAGCATTTT
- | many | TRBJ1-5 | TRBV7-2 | CASSLKWGRASNQPQHF | TGTGCCAGCAGCTTAAAATGGGGCAGAGCTAGCAATCAGCCCCAGCATTTT
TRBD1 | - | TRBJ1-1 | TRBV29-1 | CSVEDFPTGPNTEAFF | TGCAGCGTTGAAGATTTCCCGACAGGGCCAAACACTGAAGCTTTCTTT
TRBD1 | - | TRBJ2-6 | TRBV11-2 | CASSLDPLRTGPSGANVLTF | TGTGCCAGCAGCTTAGACCCCCTTCGGACAGGGCCTTCCGGGGCCAACGTCCTGACTTTC
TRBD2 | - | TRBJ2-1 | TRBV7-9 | CASSWRLAGVGEQFF | TGTGCCAGCAGTTGGAGACTAGCGGGAGTGGGTGAGCAGTTCTTC
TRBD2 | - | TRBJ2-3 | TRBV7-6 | CASSPAPSGSWDTQYF | TGTGCCAGCAGCCCCGCCCCTAGCGGGAGCTGGGATACGCAGTATTTT
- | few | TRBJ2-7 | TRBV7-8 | CASSFGQLRSYEQYF | TGTGCCAGCAGCTTCGGACAGCTGAGATCCTACGAGCAGTACTTC
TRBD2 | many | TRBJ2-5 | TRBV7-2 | CASSTSTSGGGTQYF | TGTGCCAGCAGCACCTCGACTAGCGGAGGGGGGACCCAGTACTTC
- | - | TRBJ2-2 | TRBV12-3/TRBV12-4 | CASRRLGGELFF | TGTGCCAGCAGACGACTCGGTGGGGAGCTGTTTTTT
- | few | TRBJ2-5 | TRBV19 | CASGRAFQETQYF | TGTGCCTCAGGGCGGGCTTTCCAAGAGACCCAGTACTTC
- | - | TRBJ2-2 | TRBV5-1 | CASSDLRDLVWTGELFF | TGCGCCAGCAGCGACCTCCGGGACCTCGTCTGGACCGGGGAGCTGTTTTTT
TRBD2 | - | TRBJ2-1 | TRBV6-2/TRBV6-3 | CASTPRGGSSYNEQFF | TGTGCCAGCACCCCCCGGGGAGGGAGCTCCTACAATGAGCAGTTCTTC
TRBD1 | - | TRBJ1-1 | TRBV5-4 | CASKRRDRGVGTEAFF | TGTGCCAGCAAACGACGGGACAGGGGGGTTGGCACTGAAGCTTTCTTT
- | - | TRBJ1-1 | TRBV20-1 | CSAGGVAATEAFF | TGCAGTGCTGGGGGTGTGGCCGCCACTGAAGCTTTCTTT
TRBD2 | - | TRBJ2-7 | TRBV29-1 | CSVDGTSGTSYEQYF | TGCAGCGTTGATGGGACTAGCGGGACCTCCTACGAGCAGTACTTC
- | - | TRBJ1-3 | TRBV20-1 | CSARARGLRGNTIYF | TGCAGTGCTAGAGCCCGGGGGCTGAGAGGAAACACCATATATTTT
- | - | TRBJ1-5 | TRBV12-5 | CASGLGNSDNQPQHF | TGTGCTAGTGGTTTGGGTAACTCCGACAATCAGCCCCAGCATTTT
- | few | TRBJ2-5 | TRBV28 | CVSGQETQYF | TGCGTAAGCGGACAAGAGACCCAGTACTTC
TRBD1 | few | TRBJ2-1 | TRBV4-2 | CASSLGTGEDGGEQFF | TGTGCCAGCAGCCTGGGGACAGGGGAGGATGGCGGTGAGCAGTTCTTC
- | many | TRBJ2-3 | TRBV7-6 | CASSLDELDTQYF | TGTGCCAGCAGCTTAGATGAATTAGATACGCAGTATTTT
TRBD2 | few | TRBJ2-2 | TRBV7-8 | CASSASGSGIGELFF | TGTGCCAGCAGCGCGAGCGGGAGTGGAATCGGGGAGCTGTTTTTT
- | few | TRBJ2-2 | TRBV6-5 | CATKPGTIPNTGELFF | TGTGCCACCAAGCCGGGAACTATCCCGAACACCGGGGAGCTGTTTTTT
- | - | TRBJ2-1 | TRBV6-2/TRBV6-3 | CASSYQGTYNEQFF | TGTGCCAGCAGTTACCAGGGGACTTACAATGAGCAGTTCTTC
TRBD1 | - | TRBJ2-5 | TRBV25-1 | CASRLTGKETQYF | TGTGCCAGCAGATTGACAGGGAAAGAGACCCAGTACTTC
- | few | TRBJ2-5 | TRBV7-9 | CASSVRGRETQYF | TGTGCCAGCAGCGTAAGGGGGAGAGAGACCCAGTACTTC
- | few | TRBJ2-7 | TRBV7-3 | CASSLMGGSSYEQYF | TGTGCCAGCAGCTTAATGGGGGGCTCGTCCTACGAGCAGTACTTC
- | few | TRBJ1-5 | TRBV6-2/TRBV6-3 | CASGRAGANPFNQPQHF | TGTGCCAGCGGCCGAGCAGGGGCCAACCCTTTCAATCAGCCCCAGCATTTT
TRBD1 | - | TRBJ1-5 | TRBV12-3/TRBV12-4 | CASRQGASNQPQHF | TGTGCCAGCAGACAGGGGGCGAGCAATCAGCCCCAGCATTTT